This T cell receptor (beta chain) was recovered during a study of neurological immune-mediated disorders. Findings and caveats of the study: There were no CDR3 amino acid sequences shared by expanded clones across subjects, a result suggesting private repertoires in all groups.

This clonotype was recorded many times. Its matching antigen is unknown. Time point in this sample: longitudinal time-point 3. The unsorted libraries were generated from a total of 2 million PBMCs, which had been stored in RNAlater at -80 C. The making of cDNA relied on 5'RACE with 10-nucleotide random UMIs. TCRdb fed the 5' RACE reads into MiXCR, producing one record per CDR3 protein. This sample yields fewer than 110,000 distinct CDR3 sequences, of which 10% to 12% are seen a single time; about 3.1% belongs to the top ten. This CDR3 contains 13 residues. CDR1 is SNHLY, CDR2 FYNNEI, per germline. V was clipped by 4 bases and J by 6 bases, with 12 bases between them.

This sequence joins TRBV2 and TRBJ1-1, with D maybe TRBD1 (6 bases). The sample was PBMCs. This receptor was obtained from a female donor with HTLV-1-associated myelopathy (HAM/TSP). CDR3 in amino acids: CASSAIQGSEAFF. DNA of the CDR3: TGTGCCAGCAGTGCAATACAGGGCTCTGAAGCTTTCTTT.